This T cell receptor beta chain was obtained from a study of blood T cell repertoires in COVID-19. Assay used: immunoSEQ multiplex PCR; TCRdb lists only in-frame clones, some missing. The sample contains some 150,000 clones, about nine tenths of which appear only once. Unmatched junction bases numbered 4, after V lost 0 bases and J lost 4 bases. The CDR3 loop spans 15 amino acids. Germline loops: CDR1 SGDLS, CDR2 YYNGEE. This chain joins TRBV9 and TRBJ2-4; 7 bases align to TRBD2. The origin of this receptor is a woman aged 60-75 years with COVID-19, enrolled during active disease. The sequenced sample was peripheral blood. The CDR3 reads CASSVGASGKNIQYF. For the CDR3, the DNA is TGTGCCAGCAGCGTAGGGGCTAGCGGAAAAAACATTCAGTACTTC.